These 27 T cell receptor beta chains originate from one sample sequenced in a study of blood T cell repertoires in COVID-19. Clones were read by immunoSEQ multiplex PCR, and TCRdb kept only the in-frame ones, dropping some. The sample lists approximately 52,000 clones; around nine tenths were seen once. The sample was peripheral blood. The receptor source for this set is a human donor with active COVID-19. The donor label of this sample is uncertain.

The chain is built from TRBV6-6 and TRBJ1-1; no firm D call. Germline V gene data show CDR1 as MNHNY and CDR2 as SVGAGI (reference sequence). There are 14 residues in the CDR3. The V end was cut by 0 bases, the J end by 2 bases, with 7 bases between. The CDR3 sequence: CASSYSSRNTEAFF. CDR3 coding DNA: TGTGCCAGCAGTTACTCTTCCAGAAACACTGAAGCTTTCTTT.

V is TRBV3-1 (or the pseudogene TRBV3-2) and J is TRBJ2-6; TRBD1 might be the D (6 bases). The CDR3 is made up of 18 amino acids. V was shortened by 7 bases and J by 0 bases, with 19 bases between the two germline ends. The germline gives CDR1 LGHDT, CDR2 YNNKEL (reference sequence). CDR3 DNA sequence: TGTGCCAGCACCCAGGCCCTGGGACAAAGCTCTGGGGCCAACGTCCTGACTTTC. It is translated as CASTQALGQSSGANVLTF.

This chain links TRBV7-2 with TRBJ1-1; 9 nucleotides agree with TRBD1. The germline gives CDR1 SGHTA, CDR2 FQGNSA. The junction had 2 bases not matched to a gene; V was cut back by 3 bases and J by 0 bases. The CDR3 spans 15 residues. The DNA for the CDR3 is TGTGCCAGCAGCTTCAGGACAGGGGTGAACACTGAAGCTTTCTTT. Residues: CASSFRTGVNTEAFF.

This clone was seen once. J is TRBJ1-6 and V is TRBV7-9; D is uncertain. Deletions cut 3 bases from V and 9 bases from J, with 18 bases between. The CDR3 covers 16 residues. Germline loops: CDR1 SEHNR, CDR2 FQNEAQ (reference sequence). The DNA for the CDR3 is TGTGCCAGCAGCTTTTACCCTCAGAGAGGCCCTTCACCCCTCCACTTT. Translated: CASSFYPQRGPSPLHF.

V is TRBV5-8 and J is TRBJ2-7, with a weak D call TRBD2 (6 bases). This CDR3 comprises 14 residues. The ends were cut back, 7 bases at V and 0 bases at J, with 14 bases in the middle. Germline CDR1 reads SGHTS; CDR2 reads YDEGEE. The CDR3 nucleotides read TGTGCCAGCGAGGACGTCGGGAGCTCCTACGAGCAGTACTTC. Protein sequence: CASEDVGSSYEQYF.

The chain joins TRBV7-9 to TRBJ2-7; perhaps TRBD1 as D (7 bases). This CDR3 spans 12 amino acids. From germline, CDR1 is SEHNR and CDR2 FQNEAQ (reference sequence). Trimming pared 5 bases from V and 9 bases from J, leaving 14 bases between. CDR3 loop: CASSTGTAGQYV. Written as DNA, the CDR3 is TGTGCCAGCAGCACCGGGACAGCGGGGCAGTACGTC.

V is TRBV27 and J is TRBJ1-6; 8 positions match TRBD1. Germline V gene sequence: CDR1 MNHEY, CDR2 SMNVEV (reference sequence). The CDR3 is made up of 16 amino acids. Trimming cost V 6 bases and J 0 bases; bases outside gene matches: 4. Here the CDR3 DNA reads TGTGCCAGCAGGGACAGGGTCAGCTCCTATAATTCACCCCTCCACTTT. It translates to CASRDRVSSYNSPLHF.

The J gene is TRBJ2-3, the V gene TRBV29-1; D not certain. CDR1 SQVTM and CDR2 ANQGSEA come from the germline V gene. V was clipped by 1 base and J by 2 bases, with 4 bases between them. The CDR3 extends over 12 amino acids. CDR3 sequence (DNA): TGCAGCGTTGAAGGTCTCACAGATACGCAGTATTTT. Translated, it gives CSVEGLTDTQYF.

The chain carries TRBV7-9 and TRBJ2-3; tentatively, D is TRBD2 (5 bases). Germline V gives CDR1 SEHNR, CDR2 FQNEAQ (reference sequence). The CDR3 sequence is 15 residues long. Trimming removed 2 bases from V and 2 bases from J, with 11 bases in between. The CDR3 sequence is CASSLRTANTDTQYF. CDR3 coding DNA: TGTGCCAGCAGCTTACGGACTGCAAACACAGATACGCAGTATTTT.

The chain recombines TRBV27 with TRBJ1-5; D may be TRBD1 (6 bases). This CDR3 comprises 14 residues. V lost 5 bases and J 4 bases, leaving 12 bases between the germline ends. Germline values: CDR1 MNHEY, CDR2 SMNVEV (reference sequence). The CDR3, as DNA: TGTGCCAGCAGTCCCTTGGACAGAAATCAGCCCCAGCATTTT. Encoded protein: CASSPLDRNQPQHF.

This clone is a singleton in its sample. The V gene is TRBV12-3 or TRBV12-4, the J gene TRBJ1-2; D gene uncertain. CDR3 length equals 13 residues. Trimming took off 3 bases at V and 1 base at J, with 6 bases between the two ends. In DNA, the CDR3 is TGTGCCAGCAGTTTTCAAATTAACTATGGCTACACCTTC. This encodes CASSFQINYGYTF.

DNA of the CDR3: TGTGCCAGCAGCCCGGGACCGGGGGGGCGCGTCCACGAGCAGTACTTC. Translated, it gives CASSPGPGGRVHEQYF. The J gene is TRBJ2-7, the V gene TRBV9; 8 nucleotides line up with TRBD2. Germline V gene sequence: CDR1 SGDLS, CDR2 YYNGEE. CDR3 length: 16 residues. V lost 4 bases, J lost 5 bases, and 14 bases stayed unmatched. Filled out from reference TRBV9 and TRBJ2-7, the complete variable domain reads DSGVTQTPKHLITATGQRVTLRCSPRSGDLSVYWYQQSLDQGLQFLIQYYNGEERAKGNILERFSAQQFPDLHSELNLSSLELGDSALYFCASSPGPGGRVHEQYFGPGTRLTVT.

This chain joins TRBV29-1 and TRBJ2-2; weak D call: TRBD1 (6 bases). The germline gives CDR1 SQVTM, CDR2 ANQGSEA. The CDR3 sequence is 13 residues long. Trimming removed 7 bases at V and 6 bases at J, with 15 bases between. The CDR3 DNA follows: TGCAGCGGTGCGGCGCAGGGGTCCGGGGAGCTGTTTTTT. The encoded protein is CSGAAQGSGELFF.

In its sample, this clone was seen once. The chain couples TRBV10-3 to TRBJ2-1; D gene unclear. Germline V lookup: CDR1 ENHRY, CDR2 SYGVKD. The V gene lost 2 bases and the J gene lost 8 bases, with 13 bases spanning the gap. This CDR3 spans 14 amino acids. The CDR3 is CAISESLGGYEQFF. The CDR3 DNA sequence: TGTGCCATCAGTGAGAGTCTCGGCGGATATGAGCAGTTCTTC.

The rearrangement joins TRBV9 to TRBJ1-6, with 9 bases fitting TRBD1. Germline V gives CDR1 SGDLS, CDR2 YYNGEE. With V trimmed by 2 bases and J by 10 bases, 1 base remained unmatched. The CDR3 is 13 residues long. The CDR3 DNA sequence: TGTGCCAGCAGCGTCGACAGGGGGTCACCCCTCCACTTT. This gives the protein CASSVDRGSPLHF.

The chain carries TRBV2 and TRBJ1-5, with D maybe TRBD1 (5 bases). Per the germline V gene, CDR1 is SNHLY and CDR2 is FYNNEI. The CDR3 spans 14 residues. V was shortened by 5 bases and J by 5 bases, with 13 bases between the two germline ends. CDR3 in amino acids: CASSLNQGYQPQHF. The CDR3 DNA follows: TGTGCCAGCAGTCTAAATCAGGGCTATCAGCCCCAGCATTTT.

This rearrangement joins TRBV11-2 to TRBJ1-2; no definite D call. Per germline, CDR1 SGHAT and CDR2 FQNNGV. The CDR3 has 14 amino acids. V dropped 0 bases and J dropped 8 bases, with 13 bases sitting between them. CDR3 DNA: TGTGCCAGCAGCTTAGAGTCGGCTCGGAGGGGCTACACCTTC. The encoded protein is CASSLESARRGYTF.

This chain connects TRBV5-6 to TRBJ1-1; D is possibly TRBD1 (6 bases). This CDR3 has 12 residues. The germline V gene has CDR1 SGHDT and CDR2 YYEEEE. V gave up 9 bases and J gave up 4 bases, with 13 bases separating them. Here the CDR3 DNA reads TGTGCCACCTGGGGGCTCCGCACTGAAGCTTTCTTT. Its translation: CATWGLRTEAFF.

This chain joins TRBV11-2 and TRBJ2-5; possibly TRBD2 for D (5 bases). CDR1 is SGHAT, CDR2 FQNNGV, per germline. With 1 base removed from V and 4 bases from J, the gap between germline ends came to 10 bases. The CDR3 length is 14 residues. The CDR3 loop reads CASSLGALVETQYF. The CDR3 DNA reads as TGTGCCAGCAGCTTAGGGGCACTAGTAGAGACCCAGTACTTC.

This clone was seen a few times. This rearrangement joins TRBV27 to TRBJ1-5; D is ambiguous. CDR3 length: 17 residues. In germline, CDR1 is MNHEY, CDR2 SMNVEV (reference sequence). The V and J ends lost 4 bases and 7 bases respectively, with 23 bases between them. The CDR3 DNA sequence: TGTGCCAGCAGTTCCACGATCTCCCGGGCGGCGGGACAGCCCCAGCATTTT. It yields the protein CASSSTISRAAGQPQHF.

CDR3 DNA: TGTGCCAGCAGTTACAGAAGGGGGACGACTGGTGAAGCTTTCTTT. Protein product: CASSYRRGTTGEAFF. The V and J genes are TRBV6-2 or TRBV6-3 and TRBJ1-1; possibly TRBD1 for D (6 bases). Germline CDR1 and CDR2: MNHEY and SVGEGT. CDR3 length equals 15 residues. Between the trimmed V and J ends, which lost 2 bases and 7 bases, there was a span of 17 bases.

The CDR3 sequence: CASSPPSGGSSYEQYF. The DNA for the CDR3 is TGTGCCAGCTCACCACCGTCTGGGGGCAGCTCCTACGAGCAGTACTTC. The V and J genes are TRBV18 and TRBJ2-7; possibly TRBD1 for D (6 bases). Trimming cost V 0 bases and J 0 bases, with 12 bases left between them. The CDR3 has 16 amino acids. Germline CDR1 is KGHSH and CDR2 is LQKENI.

V is TRBV9 and J is TRBJ2-1; 8 bases align to TRBD2. The junction had 3 bases not matched to a gene; V was cut back by 0 bases and J by 4 bases. The length of the CDR3 is 15 residues. Germline lookup yields CDR1 SGDLS and CDR2 YYNGEE. DNA of the CDR3: TGTGCCAGCAGCGTAGGGCGGGGGGCTTACAATGAGCAGTTCTTC. It translates to CASSVGRGAYNEQFF.

The chain links TRBV27 to TRBJ2-7; D not certain. The CDR3 totals 14 residues. Germline V gene sequence: CDR1 MNHEY, CDR2 SMNVEV (reference sequence). The V end lost 5 bases, the J end lost 0 bases, and 11 bases lay between the germline ends. CDR3 protein: CASSPLRYSYEQYF. The CDR3, as DNA: TGTGCCAGCAGTCCCCTACGTTACTCCTACGAGCAGTACTTC.

The chain uses TRBV9 and TRBJ2-1, with D possibly matching TRBD1 (6 bases). V was cut by 0 bases and J by 5 bases, with 12 bases left in between. The germline V gene encodes CDR1 SGDLS and CDR2 YYNGEE. The CDR3 extends over 15 amino acids. In DNA, the CDR3 is TGTGCCAGCAGCGTAGCTCCGGACAGAGACAATGAGCAGTTCTTC. Translation gives CASSVAPDRDNEQFF.

V usage is TRBV12-3 or TRBV12-4 and J usage is TRBJ1-1; D gene unclear. The CDR3 is 13 amino acids. V gave up 7 bases and J gave up 1 base, with 10 bases separating them. The CDR3 nucleotides are TGTGCCAGCAAATATACACCGAACACTGAAGCTTTCTTT. It translates to CASKYTPNTEAFF.

This clone was counted a single time. The V gene is TRBV6-5, the J gene TRBJ1-1; D is unresolved. The CDR3 spans 14 residues. The germline V gene has CDR1 MNHEY and CDR2 SVGAGI. V was shortened by 2 bases and J by 1 base, with 8 bases between the two germline ends. The CDR3 loop is CASSYKGRNTEAFF. The CDR3 DNA sequence: TGTGCCAGCAGTTACAAAGGGAGGAACACTGAAGCTTTCTTT.